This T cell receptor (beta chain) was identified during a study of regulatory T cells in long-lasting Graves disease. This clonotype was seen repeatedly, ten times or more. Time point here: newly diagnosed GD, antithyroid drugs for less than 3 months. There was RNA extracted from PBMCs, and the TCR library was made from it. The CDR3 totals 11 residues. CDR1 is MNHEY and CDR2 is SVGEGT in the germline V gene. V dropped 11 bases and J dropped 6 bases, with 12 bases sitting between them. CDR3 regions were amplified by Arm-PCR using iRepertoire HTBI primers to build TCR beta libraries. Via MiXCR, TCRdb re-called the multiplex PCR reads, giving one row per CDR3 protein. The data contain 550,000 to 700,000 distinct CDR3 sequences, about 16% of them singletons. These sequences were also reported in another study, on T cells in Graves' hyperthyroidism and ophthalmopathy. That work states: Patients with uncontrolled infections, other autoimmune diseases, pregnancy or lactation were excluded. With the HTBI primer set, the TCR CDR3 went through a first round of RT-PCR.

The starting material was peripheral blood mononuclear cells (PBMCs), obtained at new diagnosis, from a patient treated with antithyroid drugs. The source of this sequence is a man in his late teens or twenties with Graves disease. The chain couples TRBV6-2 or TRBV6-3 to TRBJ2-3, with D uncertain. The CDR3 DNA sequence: TGTGCCGGCTTATCTGAGGATACGCAGTATTTT. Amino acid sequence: CAGLSEDTQYF.